A single TCR beta chain is shown here with its context. What it binds is not known. V was trimmed by 0 bases and J by 4 bases, leaving 12 bases between them. The CDR3 spans 15 residues. Germline loops: CDR1 SGHRS, CDR2 YFSETQ. The source of the sample is a study of cytomegalovirus exposure and HLA in healthy donors. Whole-study results and caveats: Later analysis associated a missense DCLRE1C variant with TCR beta V- and J-gene trimming. Rare TCR sequences dominated, though some public TCRs recurred in many donors.

Donors in the study were healthy people who gave bone marrow. PCR used 60 Vbeta primers and 13 Jbeta primers. This table comes from immunoSEQ multiplex PCR, and its TCRdb copy is limited to in-frame clones, with some not included. This table has roughly 100,000 clones, about 77% appearing once. The chain employs TRBV5-1 and TRBJ2-3; the D is unclear. The source material was PBMCs. The TCR was taken from a woman between 18 and 30 years old in good health and CMV-seropositive. The CDR3 DNA reads as TGCGCCAGCAGCTTGGTAGGCCTAGAATCAGATACGCAGTATTTT. Translating it yields CASSLVGLESDTQYF.